Included here is one T cell receptor (beta chain) sequence, with context. The record originates from a study of T cell changes during pregnancy in multiple sclerosis. Germline V gene lookup returns CDR1 MNHEY and CDR2 SVGAGI. The CDR3 length is 15 residues. Unmatched junction bases numbered 6, after V lost 5 bases and J lost 1 base. Assay used: immunoSEQ multiplex PCR; TCRdb lists only in-frame clones, some missing. The sample contains tens of thousands of clones, 90% to 95% of which appear only once. Sequenced here: peripheral blood, sampled in the first trimester of pregnancy. J is TRBJ1-2 and V is TRBV6-5; the match to TRBD1 covers 8 bases. The sequence was collected from a female donor with multiple sclerosis, enrolled in a pregnancy study. The CDR3 DNA sequence: TGTGCCAGCAGTAAAACAGGGGGATTTAACTATGGCTACACCTTC. Its translation: CASSKTGGFNYGYTF.